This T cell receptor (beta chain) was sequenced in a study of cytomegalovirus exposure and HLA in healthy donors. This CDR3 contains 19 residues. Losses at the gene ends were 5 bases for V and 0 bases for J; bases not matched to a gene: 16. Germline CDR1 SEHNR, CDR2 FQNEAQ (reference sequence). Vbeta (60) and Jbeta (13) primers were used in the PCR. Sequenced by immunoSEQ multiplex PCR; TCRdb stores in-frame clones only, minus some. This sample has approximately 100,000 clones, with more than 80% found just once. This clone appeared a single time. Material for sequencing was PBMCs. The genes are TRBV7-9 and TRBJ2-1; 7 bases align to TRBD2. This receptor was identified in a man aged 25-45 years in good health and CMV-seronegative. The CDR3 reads CASSLTLAGAMSSYNEQFF. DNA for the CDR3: TGTGCCAGCAGCCTCACTTTGGCGGGAGCCATGAGCTCCTACAATGAGCAGTTCTTC.